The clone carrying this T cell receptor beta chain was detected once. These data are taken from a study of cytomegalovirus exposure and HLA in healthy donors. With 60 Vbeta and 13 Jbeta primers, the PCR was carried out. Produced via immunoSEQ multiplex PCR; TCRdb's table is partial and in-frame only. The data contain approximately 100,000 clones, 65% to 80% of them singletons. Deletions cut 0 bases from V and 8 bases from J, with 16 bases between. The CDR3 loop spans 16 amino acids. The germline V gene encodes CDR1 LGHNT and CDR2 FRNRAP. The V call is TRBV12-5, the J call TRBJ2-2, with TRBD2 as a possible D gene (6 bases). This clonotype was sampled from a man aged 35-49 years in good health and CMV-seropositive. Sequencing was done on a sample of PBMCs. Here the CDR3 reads CASGLVLAEGTGELFF. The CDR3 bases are TGTGCTAGTGGTTTGGTACTAGCCGAGGGGACTGGGGAGCTGTTTTTT. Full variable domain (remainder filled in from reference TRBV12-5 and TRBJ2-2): DARVTQTPRHKVTEMGQEVTMRCQPILGHNTVFWYRQTMMQGLELLAYFRNRAPLDDSGMPKDRFSAEMPDATLATLKIQPSEPRDSAVYFCASGLVLAEGTGELFFGEGSRLTVL.